This entry is about one TCR beta chain. Its antigen is still unknown. Germline CDR1 and CDR2: SGHRS and YFSETQ. V was pared by 3 bases and J by 5 bases, with 11 bases between. The CDR3 runs to 13 residues. These data belong to a study of shared clonotypes between healthy human individuals. Sequenced by immunoSEQ multiplex PCR; TCRdb stores in-frame clones only, minus some. The sample yields a few million clones, 85% to 95% seen once. The study's findings and limits: Rarefaction exposed incomplete sorted-subset sequencing despite large depth. On the whole, naive subsets had larger estimated richness than memory subsets had.

This chain joins TRBV5-1 and TRBJ2-5; D gene ambiguous. Sequencing was done on a sample of naive CD4+ T cells from PBMCs. Subset specified: CD45RA+ positively selected. The source of this sequence is a man between 18 and 29 years old in good health. Some clones in this sample may be carry-over from other donors' samples. The CDR3 bases are TGCGCCAGCAGCTCCGAGAATGGGGAGACCCAGTACTTC. Amino acids: CASSSENGETQYF.